These 3 T cell receptor beta chains were all obtained from the same sample, sequenced in a study of T-cell memory formation after mild COVID-19. TCRdb recomputed calls from the 5' RACE reads with MiXCR, one row per CDR3 protein. The table shows roughly 580,000 distinct CDR3 sequences, with more than 15% occurring only once. Sequences were obtained from PBMCs or a T cell subset sorted from them (not recorded which). The receptors come from an adult woman who had mild COVID-19 (a few samples of this study predate the infection). Cell type and time point are not known.

This clonotype has a count of ten or more. This chain links TRBV18 with TRBJ2-1; tentative D call: TRBD2 (6 bases). CDR3 length: 13 amino acids. Trimming shortened V by 6 bases and J by 8 bases, and 14 bases separated the two germline ends. Germline assignment: CDR1 KGHSH and CDR2 LQKENI. The CDR3 loop reads CASSPRLEDEQFF. The DNA of the CDR3 is TGTGCCAGCTCTCCTAGACTAGAGGATGAGCAGTTCTTC. Full variable domain (outside the CDR3, taken from reference TRBV18 and TRBJ2-1): NAGVMQNPRHLVRRRGQEARLRCSPMKGHSHVYWYRQLPEEGLKFMVYLQKENIIDESGMPKERFSAEFPKEGPSILRIQQVVRGDSAAYFCASSPRLEDEQFFGPGTRLTVL.

Remarks on this clonotype: A read error is possible here, since a much larger clone lies one base away. The chain joins TRBV27 to TRBJ2-3, with D hard to call. The CDR3 has 14 amino acids. Germline lookup yields CDR1 MNHEY and CDR2 SMNVEV (reference sequence). For the CDR3, the DNA is TGTGCCAGCAGTCACCGTGTTAGCAGAGATACGCAGTATTTT. Its protein product is CASSHRVSRDTQYF.

The chain has TRBV6-5 and TRBJ2-5; the D gene is possibly TRBD2 (7 bases). Trimming pared 6 bases from V and 5 bases from J, leaving 19 bases between. The germline CDR1 and CDR2 sequences are MNHEY and SVGAGI. This CDR3 has 15 amino acids. The CDR3 is CASRPGGAGWETQYF. The CDR3 bases are TGTGCCAGCAGGCCTGGGGGGGCCGGTTGGGAGACCCAGTACTTC.